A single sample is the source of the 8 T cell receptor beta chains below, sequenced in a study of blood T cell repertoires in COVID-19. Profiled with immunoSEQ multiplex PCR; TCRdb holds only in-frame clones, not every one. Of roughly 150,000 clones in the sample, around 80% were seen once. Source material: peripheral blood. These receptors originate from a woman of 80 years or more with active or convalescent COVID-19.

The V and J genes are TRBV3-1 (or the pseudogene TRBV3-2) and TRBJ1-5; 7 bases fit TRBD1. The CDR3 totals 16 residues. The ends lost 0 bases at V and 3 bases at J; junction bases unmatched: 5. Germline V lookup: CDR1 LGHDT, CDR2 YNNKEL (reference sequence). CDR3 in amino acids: CASSQDQGGPNQPQHF. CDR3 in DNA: TGTGCCAGCAGCCAAGATCAAGGGGGCCCCAATCAGCCCCAGCATTTT.

In DNA, the CDR3 is TGTGCCAGCAAGGGGGGACAGGGGACGTATAATTCACCCCTCCACTTT. This encodes CASKGGQGTYNSPLHF. V is TRBV25-1 and J is TRBJ1-6; 10 bases match TRBD1. J lost 4 bases, V lost 7 bases, and 7 bases had no gene match. The germline gives CDR1 MGHDK, CDR2 SYGVNS. This CDR3 has 16 amino acids.

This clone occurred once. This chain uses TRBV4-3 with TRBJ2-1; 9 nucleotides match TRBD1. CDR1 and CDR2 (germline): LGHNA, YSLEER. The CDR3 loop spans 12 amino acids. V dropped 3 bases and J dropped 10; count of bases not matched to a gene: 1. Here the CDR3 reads CASSQGTGEQFF. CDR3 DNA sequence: TGCGCCAGCAGCCAGGGGACAGGGGAGCAGTTCTTC.

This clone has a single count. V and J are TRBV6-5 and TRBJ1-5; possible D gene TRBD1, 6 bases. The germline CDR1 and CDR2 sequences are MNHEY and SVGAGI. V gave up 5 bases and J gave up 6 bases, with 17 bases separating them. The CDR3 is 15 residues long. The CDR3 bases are TGTGCCAGCAGTAACCGACCCTGGGACATTCAGCCCCAGCATTTT. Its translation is CASSNRPWDIQPQHF.

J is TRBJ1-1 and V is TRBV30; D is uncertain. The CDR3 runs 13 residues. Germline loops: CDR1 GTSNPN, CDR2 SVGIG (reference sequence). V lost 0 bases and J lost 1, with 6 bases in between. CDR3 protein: CAWSVRGNTEAFF. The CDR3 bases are TGTGCCTGGAGTGTACGAGGGAACACTGAAGCTTTCTTT.

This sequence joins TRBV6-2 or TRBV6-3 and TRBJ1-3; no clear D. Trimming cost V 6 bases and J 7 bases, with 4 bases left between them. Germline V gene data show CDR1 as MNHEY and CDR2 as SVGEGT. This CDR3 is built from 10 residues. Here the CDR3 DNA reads TGTGCCAGCAGCTCGAACACCATATATTTT. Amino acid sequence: CASSSNTIYF.

The chain's CDR3 is CASSYRTGGGTPLHF. The CDR3 coding sequence is TGTGCCAGCAGCTACCGAACCGGCGGAGGAACACCCCTCCACTTT. This sequence joins TRBV11-3 and TRBJ1-6; D unresolved. V dropped 4 bases and J dropped 11 bases, with 18 bases sitting between them. The CDR3 contains 15 residues. Germline CDR1 is SGHNT and CDR2 is YENEEA.

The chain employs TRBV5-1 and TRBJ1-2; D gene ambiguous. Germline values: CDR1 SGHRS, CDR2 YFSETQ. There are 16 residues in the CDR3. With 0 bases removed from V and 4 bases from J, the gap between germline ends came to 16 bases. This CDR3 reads CASSLANGGGLYGYTF. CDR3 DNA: TGCGCCAGCAGCTTGGCAAACGGCGGCGGACTCTATGGCTACACCTTC.